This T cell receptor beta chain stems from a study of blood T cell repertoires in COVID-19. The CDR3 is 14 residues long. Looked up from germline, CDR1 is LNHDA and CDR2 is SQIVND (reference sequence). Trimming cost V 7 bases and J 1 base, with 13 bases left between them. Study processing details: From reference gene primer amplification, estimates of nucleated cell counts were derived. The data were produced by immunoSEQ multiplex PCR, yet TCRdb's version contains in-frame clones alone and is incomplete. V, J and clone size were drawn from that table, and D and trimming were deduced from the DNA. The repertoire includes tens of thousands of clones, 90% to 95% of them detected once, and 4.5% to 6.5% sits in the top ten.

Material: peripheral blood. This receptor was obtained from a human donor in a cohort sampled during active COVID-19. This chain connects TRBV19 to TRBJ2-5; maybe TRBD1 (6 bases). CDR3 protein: CASKQGAAQETQYF. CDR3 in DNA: TGTGCCAGTAAACAGGGAGCTGCCCAAGAGACCCAGTACTTC.